What follows is one T cell receptor (beta chain) and its context. V gave up 3 bases and J gave up 10 bases, with 23 bases separating them. Germline-derived CDR1 and CDR2 are SGHRS and YFSETQ. This CDR3 spans 16 amino acids. These data originate in a study of blood T cell repertoires in COVID-19. Overall study context: Sites across the United States, Italy and Spain contributed samples from acute and convalescent COVID-19. The analysed material was cDNA or gDNA that came from T cells, B-cell-depleted T cells, or PBMCs.

In the original processing: Amplified reference gene primers provided the basis for estimating nucleated cell counts. TCRdb's table, derived via immunoSEQ multiplex PCR, lists solely in-frame clones and lacks some. Clonal size and the V and J genes are those of that table, whereas D and trimming came from the DNA. Here the sample spans more than 200,000 clones, around 78% being singletons. The sequence was collected from a woman in her 70s with active or convalescent COVID-19. Sequenced: peripheral blood. This chain joins TRBV5-1 and TRBJ2-1, with a weak D call TRBD1 (6 bases). This CDR3 is CASSSSLARGGTEQFF. CDR3 coding DNA: TGCGCCAGCAGCTCCTCCCTTGCCAGGGGCGGAACAGAGCAGTTCTTC. Looking up the rest from reference TRBV5-1 and TRBJ2-1 gives the full variable domain: KAGVTQTPRYLIKTRGQQVTLSCSPISGHRSVSWYQQTPGQGLQFLFEYFSETQRNKGNFPGRFSGRQFSNSRSEMNVSTLELGDSALYLCASSSSLARGGTEQFFGPGTRLTVL.